These 6 T cell receptor beta chains were all obtained from the same sample, sequenced in a study of OX40 agonist ivuxolimab in advanced cancers. TCRdb keeps only in-frame clones here, not all; method: immunoSEQ multiplex PCR. The sample carries tens of thousands of clones, 79% recorded once. This specimen was CD4+ or CD8+ T cells sorted from blood, taken in a trial of the OX40 agonist ivuxolimab. The source is an adult with an advanced solid tumor such as melanoma, head and neck, liver or kidney cancer.

The V call is TRBV6-5, the J call TRBJ1-2; TRBD1 matches at 8 bases. CDR1 and CDR2 (germline): MNHEY, SVGAGI. CDR3 length: 15 residues. Trimming took 5 bases from V and 3 from J; bases not matched to a gene: 8. The CDR3 reads CASSGQGAGDYGYTF. The CDR3 DNA reads as TGTGCCAGCAGTGGGCAGGGGGCAGGCGACTATGGCTACACCTTC.

This clone was found a few times. J is TRBJ2-3 and V is TRBV7-3; a possible D gene is TRBD2 (7 bases). Trimming removed 2 bases at V and 3 bases at J, with 15 bases between. The CDR3 runs 16 residues. Germline lookup yields CDR1 SGHTA and CDR2 FQGTGA. CDR3: CASSLEFGGATDTQYF. The CDR3 nucleotides are TGTGCCAGCAGCTTAGAGTTTGGGGGGGCGACAGATACGCAGTATTTT. The full variable domain, completed using reference TRBV7-3 and TRBJ2-3, is GAGVSQTPSNKVTEKGKYVELRCDPISGHTALYWYRQSLGQGPEFLIYFQGTGAADDSGLPNDRFFAVRPEGSVSTLKIQRTERGDSAVYLCASSLEFGGATDTQYFGPGTRLTVL.

This clone was counted between two and nine times. The chain joins TRBV27 to TRBJ2-7; D might be TRBD1 or TRBD2, each matching 5 bases. The V end was cut by 6 bases, the J end by 6 bases, with 18 bases between. The germline V gene encodes CDR1 MNHEY and CDR2 SMNVEV (reference sequence). The CDR3 is 14 amino acids. The CDR3 protein is CASRFTALGGEQYF. CDR3 nucleotides: TGTGCCAGCAGATTTACGGCCCTTGGGGGCGAGCAGTACTTC.

V is TRBV23-1 and J is TRBJ2-2, with D perhaps matching TRBD1 or TRBD2 (6 bases each). TRBV23-1 is reported as an ORF; its role is uncertain. V lost 6 bases, J lost 6 bases, and 8 bases lay in between. The CDR3 runs to 12 residues. The CDR3 DNA follows: TGCGCCAGCAGGGGGGGCCCCGGGGAGCTGTTTTTT. This gives the protein CASRGGPGELFF.

V is TRBV6-6 and J is TRBJ1-1; D call uncertain. Deletions cut 10 bases from V and 5 bases from J, with 8 bases between. The CDR3 spans 10 residues. Germline V gene data show CDR1 as MNHNY and CDR2 as SVGAGI (reference sequence). CDR3 residues: CATKGTEAFF. CDR3 nucleotides: TGTGCCACCAAAGGGACTGAAGCTTTCTTT.

The DNA of the CDR3 is TGTGCCAGCAGTGAAGGGTCACTCTCATATGGCTACACCTTC. It translates to CASSEGSLSYGYTF. The chain joins TRBV2 to TRBJ1-2; D gene ambiguous. There are 14 residues in the CDR3. Trimming shortened V by 1 base and J by 5 bases, and 11 bases separated the two germline ends. Germline values: CDR1 SNHLY, CDR2 FYNNEI.